This TCR beta chain was identified in a study of T cells after yellow fever vaccination. Study in general: SMART-Seq v4 Ultra Low Input prepared libraries from low-cell fractions.

TCRdb called the 5' RACE reads again in MiXCR, with one record for every CDR3 protein. The sample lists under 200,000 distinct CDR3 sequences, around 7.2% seen once, with roughly 2.5% in the top ten. In its sample, this clonotype was seen many times. Sequencing was performed on CD4+ T cells sorted from PBMCs, taken around 5 days after the first yellow fever vaccination. The TCR comes from a man aged 18 to 29 who received the YFV17D yellow fever vaccine.

In nucleotides, the CDR3 is TGTGCCATCAGTTCCGCGGGGAGAGGGACTGAAGCTTTCTTT. This sequence encodes CAISSAGRGTEAFF. The chain is built from TRBV10-3 and TRBJ1-1; D gene ambiguous. Per the germline V gene, CDR1 is ENHRY and CDR2 is SYGVKD. The CDR3 extends over 14 amino acids. Trimming pared 5 bases from V and 5 bases from J, leaving 15 bases between.